The rows below give T cell receptor beta chains drawn from one sample of a study of blood T cell repertoires in COVID-19. Some clones are missing from TCRdb's copy, which holds only in-frame ones; the method was immunoSEQ multiplex PCR. The data hold 120,000 to 150,000 clones, with about four fifths observed a single time. The sample taken for sequencing was peripheral blood. These receptors all come from a human donor with acute or convalescent COVID-19. The donor label of this sample is uncertain. Both conserved end residues are part of each CDR3. D genes are given only for firm matches. The listing skips clone size in some rows; elsewhere it reads once, few, many or a size class.

CDR3	DNA	D	J	size	length	V
CASSPDTQRLGTQYF	TGCGCCAGCAGTCCGGACACTCAAAGGCTGGGGACCCAGTACTTC	NA	TRBJ2-5	NA	15	TRBV5-1
CAISPDRYNSPLHF	TGTGCCATCAGCCCGGACAGATATAATTCACCCCTCCACTTT	NA	TRBJ1-6	NA	14	TRBV10-3
CASKGQTNTEAFF	TGTGCCAGCAAGGGGCAGACGAACACTGAAGCTTTCTTT	NA	TRBJ1-1	NA	13	TRBV6-5
CASSFLGATEAFF	TGTGCCAGCAGCTTTTTAGGGGCCACTGAAGCTTTCTTT	NA	TRBJ1-1	NA	13	TRBV5-4
CASSFRSQGPGANVLTF	TGCGCCAGCAGCTTCCGAAGCCAGGGTCCTGGGGCCAACGTCCTGACTTTC	NA	TRBJ2-6	NA	17	TRBV4-1
CAISERGNQNTIYF	TGTGCCATCAGTGAGCGGGGAAACCAAAACACCATATATTTT	NA	TRBJ1-3	NA	14	TRBV10-3
CASSRYTGFNEAFF	TGCGCCAGCAGCCGGTATACAGGGTTCAATGAAGCTTTCTTT	NA	TRBJ1-1	NA	14	TRBV5-1
CASITPTGSSGYTF	TGTGCCAGCATTACTCCGACAGGGTCTTCTGGCTACACCTTC	TRBD1	TRBJ1-2	NA	14	TRBV2
CASSLEGRSRGYF	TGCGCCAGCAGCTTGGAAGGGAGGTCCCGTGGGTACTTC	NA	TRBJ2-5	NA	13	TRBV5-1
CAISPGQGINQPQHF	TGTGCCATCAGTCCGGGACAGGGGATCAATCAGCCCCAGCATTTT	TRBD1	TRBJ1-5	NA	15	TRBV10-3
CATSRAQGETFF	TGTGCCACCAGCAGAGCGCAGGGGGAGACGTTTTTT	TRBD1	TRBJ2-2	NA	12	TRBV15
CASRGSKNTGELFF	TGTGCCAGCCGGGGGTCCAAGAACACCGGGGAGCTGTTTTTT	NA	TRBJ2-2	once	14	TRBV4-2
CASRFKRGTEAFF	TGTGCCAGCCGGTTCAAGCGGGGCACTGAAGCTTTCTTT	NA	TRBJ1-1	NA	13	TRBV12-3/TRBV12-4
CSVEATGNLGGYTF	TGCAGCGTTGAAGCGACAGGGAATTTGGGGGGCTACACCTTC	TRBD1	TRBJ1-2	NA	14	TRBV29-1
CAWSSQGNTEAFF	TGTGCCTGGAGTTCCCAGGGGAACACTGAAGCTTTCTTT	NA	TRBJ1-1	NA	13	TRBV30
CASSNTPGQDTDTQYF	TGTGCCAGCAGCAACACTCCGGGACAAGACACAGATACGCAGTATTTT	NA	TRBJ2-3	NA	16	TRBV27
CASSEFWTGDSYEQYF	TGTGCCAGCAGTGAATTTTGGACAGGGGACTCCTACGAGCAGTACTTC	TRBD1	TRBJ2-7	NA	16	TRBV6-1
CASGRGTFMNTEAFF	TGTGCCAGCGGAAGAGGCACCTTCATGAACACTGAAGCTTTCTTT	NA	TRBJ1-1	few	15	TRBV6-6
CASSLPTGRSTGELFF	TGTGCCAGCAGCCTCCCTACCGGGAGATCCACCGGGGAGCTGTTTTTT	NA	TRBJ2-2	NA	16	TRBV7-3
CATSGGTSGGGFQETQYF	TGTGCCACCAGTGGGGGAACTAGCGGGGGAGGTTTCCAAGAGACCCAGTACTTC	TRBD2	TRBJ2-5	NA	18	TRBV24-1
CASTPQAASNVETQYF	TGCGCCAGCACCCCGCAGGCAGCTTCCAATGTAGAGACCCAGTACTTC	NA	TRBJ2-5	many	16	TRBV5-1
CAISGGTAGNTIYF	TGTGCCATCAGTGGAGGGACAGCCGGAAACACCATATATTTT	TRBD1	TRBJ1-3	NA	14	TRBV10-3
CASSDQGPWGYTF	TGTGCCAGCAGTGATCAGGGGCCCTGGGGCTACACCTTC	NA	TRBJ1-2	NA	13	TRBV2
CASSLVRERTDTQYF	TGTGCCAGCAGCTTGGTACGGGAGCGCACAGATACGCAGTATTTT	NA	TRBJ2-3	NA	15	TRBV11-2
CASSQTAEVRGYTF	TGCGCCAGCAGCCAAACCGCAGAGGTGAGAGGCTACACCTTC	NA	TRBJ1-2	NA	14	TRBV4-1
CASSPGSLAGGLTDTQYF	TGTGCCAGCAGCCCAGGGTCACTAGCGGGGGGTCTCACAGATACGCAGTATTTT	TRBD2	TRBJ2-3	NA	18	TRBV27
CASSFEENSPLHF	TGCGCCAGCAGCTTTGAGGAGAATTCACCCCTCCACTTT	NA	TRBJ1-6	NA	13	TRBV5-1
CASAHGGGYEQYF	TGTGCCAGCGCCCACGGGGGTGGATACGAGCAGTACTTC	NA	TRBJ2-7	once	13	TRBV11-1
CASSLGGPNEKLFF	TGTGCCAGCAGCCTAGGGGGCCCTAATGAAAAACTGTTTTTT	TRBD1	TRBJ1-4	once	14	TRBV7-2
CASSVDAGGGNQPQHF	TGTGCCAGCAGCGTAGATGCAGGGGGCGGCAATCAGCCCCAGCATTTT	TRBD1	TRBJ1-5	NA	16	TRBV9
CARRNTIYF	TGTGCCAGACGGAACACCATATATTTT	NA	TRBJ1-3	NA	9	TRBV12-3/TRBV12-4
CARSPGLAGFAGELFF	TGTGCCAGAAGCCCCGGACTAGCGGGTTTCGCCGGGGAGCTGTTTTTT	TRBD2	TRBJ2-2	NA	16	TRBV5-3
CASSAEMNTEAFF	TGTGCCAGCAGTGCAGAAATGAACACTGAAGCTTTCTTT	NA	TRBJ1-1	NA	13	TRBV2
CASSTQGNGYTF	TGTGCCAGCAGTACACAGGGAAATGGCTACACCTTC	NA	TRBJ1-2	NA	12	TRBV2
CASSIVFKEQGYTF	TGTGCCAGTAGTATAGTATTCAAGGAGCAGGGCTACACCTTC	NA	TRBJ1-2	NA	14	TRBV19
CASSLVAGGRGNTIYF	TGCGCCAGCAGCTTGGTGGCAGGGGGCCGAGGAAACACCATATATTTT	TRBD1	TRBJ1-3	NA	16	TRBV5-1
CASSYSNTKGNTIYF	TGTGCCAGCAGTTACTCGAACACCAAGGGAAACACCATATATTTT	NA	TRBJ1-3	NA	15	TRBV6-5
CASSEYRGTEAFF	TGCGCCAGCAGTGAGTATAGGGGCACTGAAGCTTTCTTT	NA	TRBJ1-1	NA	13	TRBV10-1
CASTGFTSTDTQYF	TGCGCCAGCACGGGATTCACTAGCACAGATACGCAGTATTTT	NA	TRBJ2-3	NA	14	TRBV4-1
CASSQEVTGGNTGELFF	TGTGCCAGCAGCCAAGAAGTAACGGGGGGCAACACCGGGGAGCTGTTTTTT	NA	TRBJ2-2	NA	17	TRBV4-2
CASSQKVASTDTQYF	TGTGCCAGCAGCCAAAAGGTAGCGAGCACAGATACGCAGTATTTT	NA	TRBJ2-3	NA	15	TRBV14
CASSEVGYTEAFF	TGCGCCAGCAGTGAGGTTGGCTACACTGAAGCTTTCTTT	NA	TRBJ1-1	NA	13	TRBV10-1
CASSPKGAGTLGTQYF	TGTGCCAGCAGCCCCAAGGGGGCGGGGACTCTTGGTACGCAGTATTTT	NA	TRBJ2-3	NA	16	TRBV9
CASNNRDREFEAFF	TGTGCCAGCAACAACCGGGACAGAGAGTTCGAAGCTTTCTTT	TRBD1	TRBJ1-1	NA	14	TRBV2
CASSFGTGAGEKLFF	TGCGCCAGCAGCTTCGGGACAGGGGCGGGAGAAAAACTGTTTTTT	TRBD1	TRBJ1-4	NA	15	TRBV5-1
CASSSHGGNGYTF	TGTGCCAGCAGTTCCCACGGGGGGAATGGCTACACCTTC	NA	TRBJ1-2	NA	13	TRBV9
CASSLAGTGPGYTF	TGCGCCAGCAGCTTGGCCGGGACAGGCCCCGGCTACACCTTC	TRBD1	TRBJ1-2	NA	14	TRBV5-1
CSVGGAGNQPQHF	TGCAGCGTTGGGGGAGCCGGCAATCAGCCCCAGCATTTT	NA	TRBJ1-5	NA	13	TRBV29-1